The source of this T cell receptor beta chain is a study of cytomegalovirus exposure and HLA in healthy donors. Study-level background: Prior work identified roughly 120 million unique TCR beta sequences in 150 million to 200 million T cells. Around 80 million unique TCR sequences came from HLA-typed donors in an early release. Across about 400 genotyped donors, approximately 81% landed in the Caucasian-associated ancestry cluster. Points from the study as a whole: Cytomegalovirus status was reportedly diagnosed by the classifier with high specificity and sensitivity.

This PCR relied on a set of 60 Vbeta primers and 13 Jbeta primers. The repertoire was sequenced with immunoSEQ multiplex PCR; TCRdb's copy has only in-frame clones and lacks some. The sample holds 110,000 to 150,000 clones, over 80% seen once. This clone was seen only once. Antigen: not known. Trimming took 5 bases from V and 2 from J; bases not matched to a gene: 4. The CDR3 runs to 14 residues. In germline, CDR1 is SEHNR, CDR2 FQNEAQ (reference sequence). The clonotype comes from a female donor in good health and CMV-seronegative. Sequencing was carried out using PBMCs. This chain joins TRBV7-9 and TRBJ2-7; 9 bases line up with TRBD1. CDR3 sequence reads: CASSPRDRAYEQYF. The CDR3, as DNA: TGTGCCAGCAGCCCCCGGGACAGGGCCTACGAGCAGTACTTC.